This passage covers 30 T cell receptor beta chains from one sample sequenced in a study of neurological immune-mediated disorders. One entry per CDR3 protein results from TCRdb running MiXCR on the 5' RACE reads. There are over 60,000 distinct CDR3 sequences in the sample; 4.5% to 6.5% occur only once, and around 2.2% lies in the top ten. Sequences were obtained from PBMCs. These receptors all stem from a woman younger than 45 with multiple sclerosis.

This clonotype appeared many times. The chain recombines TRBV6-2 or TRBV6-3 with TRBJ2-1; 7 bases fit TRBD1. The CDR3 contains 13 residues. Per germline, CDR1 MNHEY and CDR2 SVGEGT. With V trimmed by 10 bases and J by 4 bases, 7 bases remained unmatched. The CDR3 sequence: CATRQGSYNEQFF. In DNA form, the CDR3 reads TGTGCCACCCGACAGGGATCTTACAATGAGCAGTTCTTC.

This clonotype was detected ten times or more. The rearrangement joins TRBV5-5 to TRBJ1-2, with 7 nucleotides matching TRBD1. V trimming: 4 bases; J trimming: 0 bases; junction bases outside the gene matches: 3. CDR1 is SGHKS, CDR2 YYEKEE, per germline (reference sequence). The CDR3 loop spans 14 amino acids. DNA of the CDR3: TGTGCCAGCAGCGTCGGGACAGCTAACTATGGCTACACCTTC. Protein sequence: CASSVGTANYGYTF.

This clonotype was observed at least ten times. The gene calls are TRBV5-1 and TRBJ2-1; 15 nucleotides match TRBD2. Germline loops: CDR1 SGHRS, CDR2 YFSETQ. CDR3 length: 16 residues. Trimming at V came to 4 bases and at J to 6 bases, leaving 5 bases not matched to a gene. CDR3 loop: CASSPGLAGGRNEQFF. The CDR3 DNA follows: TGCGCCAGCAGCCCCGGACTAGCGGGAGGGCGCAATGAGCAGTTCTTC.

This clonotype has at least ten counts. This chain uses TRBV27 with TRBJ1-2; D is unresolved. This CDR3 region has 14 residues. Germline V gives CDR1 MNHEY, CDR2 SMNVEV (reference sequence). V shed 4 bases and J shed 4 bases, with 13 bases lying between them. CDR3 protein: CASSYTGLGYGYTF. The CDR3 region has the DNA TGTGCCAGCAGTTATACGGGATTGGGCTATGGCTACACCTTC.

The chain couples TRBV18 to TRBJ2-1, with unresolved D. There are 14 residues in the CDR3. V lost 3 bases to trimming and J lost 1 base, with 7 bases between them. Germline assignment: CDR1 KGHSH and CDR2 LQKENI. The CDR3 sequence: CASSPPGSYNEQFF. Written as DNA, the CDR3 is TGTGCCAGCTCACCGCCAGGTTCCTACAATGAGCAGTTCTTC. Filled out from reference TRBV18 and TRBJ2-1, the complete variable domain reads NAGVMQNPRHLVRRRGQEARLRCSPMKGHSHVYWYRQLPEEGLKFMVYLQKENIIDESGMPKERFSAEFPKEGPSILRIQQVVRGDSAAYFCASSPPGSYNEQFFGPGTRLTVL.

This clonotype has at least ten counts. The rearrangement uses TRBV5-1 and TRBJ2-7, with 7 bases lining up with TRBD1. V shed 0 bases, J shed 7 bases, and the junction held 10 bases outside the gene matches. The germline CDR1 and CDR2 sequences are SGHRS and YFSETQ. The CDR3 is 15 amino acids. Here the CDR3 reads CASSLVTTGTEEQYF. CDR3 DNA sequence: TGCGCCAGCAGCTTGGTAACTACTGGGACAGAAGAGCAGTACTTC.

This clonotype showed up many times. This sequence joins TRBV28 and TRBJ1-1, with D unclear. The V gene lost 2 bases and the J gene lost 4 bases, with 8 bases spanning the gap. Germline V gene data show CDR1 as MDHEN and CDR2 as SYDVKM. There are 13 residues in the CDR3. Here the CDR3 reads CASSLLPVTEAFF. In DNA form, the CDR3 reads TGTGCCAGCAGTTTACTTCCCGTCACTGAAGCTTTCTTT.

This clonotype was detected only a few times. Here the CDR3 DNA reads TGTGCCAGCAGCCTTTACCGGGAGGGGTACCAAGAGACCCAGTACTTC. As protein: CASSLYREGYQETQYF. The V gene is TRBV3-1, the J gene TRBJ2-5; 8 nucleotides agree with TRBD2. Looked up from germline, CDR1 is LGHDT and CDR2 is YNNKEL (reference sequence). Germline trimming cut 4 bases from V and 0 bases from J; bases unmatched to any gene: 7. The CDR3 has 16 residues.

At least ten counts were recorded for this clonotype. The rearrangement uses TRBV5-1 and TRBJ1-4; 10 bases map to TRBD1. V lost 5 bases, J lost 8 bases, and 6 bases stayed unmatched. This CDR3 is built from 14 residues. CDR1 and CDR2 (germline): SGHRS, YFSETQ. In DNA form, the CDR3 reads TGCGCCAGCAGTCAGGGACAGGGGAACGAAAAACTGTTTTTT. This codes for CASSQGQGNEKLFF.

This clonotype was observed many times. V usage is TRBV20-1 and J usage is TRBJ2-2; 12 nucleotides agree with TRBD2. CDR1 DFQATT and CDR2 SNEGSKA come from the germline V gene (reference sequence). CDR3 length: 17 residues. Germline trimming cut 6 bases from V and 1 base from J; bases unmatched to any gene: 9. CDR3 loop: CSAKTSGGFQNTGELFF. The CDR3 coding sequence is TGCAGTGCGAAGACTAGCGGGGGTTTCCAGAACACCGGGGAGCTGTTTTTT.

The sample holds many counts of this clonotype. This chain joins TRBV5-1 and TRBJ1-1; D possibly corresponds to TRBD1 (6 bases). CDR1 and CDR2 (germline): SGHRS, YFSETQ. With 1 base removed from V and 1 base from J, the gap between germline ends came to 14 bases. The CDR3 length is 16 residues. In DNA form, the CDR3 reads TGCGCCAGCAGCTTGAACCGAGGGGGGGCGAACACTGAAGCTTTCTTT. It is translated as CASSLNRGGANTEAFF.

This clonotype has ten or more counts. The chain employs TRBV20-1 and TRBJ2-3; 7 bases match TRBD2. Germline-derived CDR1 and CDR2 are DFQATT and SNEGSKA (reference sequence). V gave up 5 bases and J gave up 7 bases; unmatched junction bases: 18. The CDR3 spans 16 residues. CDR3 sequence: CSALPRVGGGRNTQYF. In DNA form, the CDR3 reads TGCAGTGCTCTACCTCGGGTTGGGGGAGGGAGAAATACGCAGTATTTT.

This clonotype occurred many times. The genes are TRBV5-5 and TRBJ2-3; 9 bases match TRBD1. CDR3 length: 18 amino acids. Trimming at V came to 0 bases and at J to 1 base, leaving 9 bases not matched to a gene. From germline, CDR1 is SGHKS and CDR2 YYEKEE (reference sequence). The CDR3 spells CASSLGAGQGVGTDTQYF. The CDR3 coding sequence is TGTGCCAGCAGCTTGGGAGCGGGACAGGGAGTAGGCACAGATACGCAGTATTTT.

This clonotype was found many times. The rearrangement joins TRBV5-1 to TRBJ1-1, with D possibly TRBD1 on 6 matching bases. Germline V gene data show CDR1 as SGHRS and CDR2 as YFSETQ. Trimming took off 0 bases at V and 5 bases at J, with 17 bases between the two ends. The CDR3 contains 16 residues. For the CDR3, the DNA is TGCGCCAGCAGCTTGGATGGGCAGGGGACCAGGACTGAAGCTTTCTTT. Translation: CASSLDGQGTRTEAFF. Using reference TRBV5-1 and TRBJ1-1 for the parts outside the CDR3, the full variable domain is KAGVTQTPRYLIKTRGQQVTLSCSPISGHRSVSWYQQTPGQGLQFLFEYFSETQRNKGNFPGRFSGRQFSNSRSEMNVSTLELGDSALYLCASSLDGQGTRTEAFFGQGTRLTVV.

This clonotype was found many times. The genes are TRBV28 and TRBJ2-7; TRBD2 is a possible D gene (5 bases). This CDR3 has 12 amino acids. The V end was cut by 5 bases, the J end by 2 bases, with 7 bases between. Germline V gene sequence: CDR1 MDHEN, CDR2 SYDVKM. The CDR3 DNA reads TGTGCCAGCAGTCGGACTCCCTACGAGCAGTACTTC. It is translated as CASSRTPYEQYF. Filled out from reference TRBV28 and TRBJ2-7, the complete variable domain reads DVKVTQSSRYLVKRTGEKVFLECVQDMDHENMFWYRQDPGLGLRLIYFSYDVKMKEKGDIPEGYSVSREKKERFSLILESASTNQTSMYLCASSRTPYEQYFGPGTRLTVT.

J is TRBJ1-2 and V is TRBV20-1; no firm D call. CDR3 length equals 16 residues. The germline gives CDR1 DFQATT, CDR2 SNEGSKA (reference sequence). V was cut by 1 base and J by 2 bases, with 17 bases left in between. As DNA, the CDR3 is TGCAGTGCTAGAGGGCGAACCGAAACCCTCAACTATGGCTACACCTTC. Translated: CSARGRTETLNYGYTF.

The V and J genes are TRBV5-1 and TRBJ2-5, with D maybe TRBD2 (6 bases). Trimming cost V 3 bases and J 0 bases, with 12 bases left between them. Germline CDR1 and CDR2: SGHRS and YFSETQ. The CDR3 loop spans 15 amino acids. Written as DNA, the CDR3 is TGCGCCAGCAGCTCCGGGGGACTGTACCAAGAGACCCAGTACTTC. Its translation is CASSSGGLYQETQYF.

Many counts were recorded for this clonotype. The chain combines TRBV5-1 with TRBJ1-1; D possibly corresponds to TRBD1 (5 bases). Trimming took 1 base from V and 4 from J, leaving 8 bases between them. Germline V gene lookup returns CDR1 SGHRS and CDR2 YFSETQ. There are 13 residues in the CDR3. The CDR3 reads CASSLNGGTEAFF. CDR3 DNA sequence: TGCGCCAGCAGCTTGAATGGGGGCACTGAAGCTTTCTTT.

Many counts were recorded for this clonotype. V is TRBV20-1 and J is TRBJ2-3; 7 positions agree with TRBD1. Losses at the gene ends were 2 bases for V and 0 bases for J; bases not matched to a gene: 8. This CDR3 spans 16 amino acids. Germline loops: CDR1 DFQATT, CDR2 SNEGSKA (reference sequence). The CDR3: CSARSNRGWSTDTQYF. Here the CDR3 DNA reads TGCAGTGCTAGATCTAACAGGGGTTGGAGCACAGATACGCAGTATTTT.

This clonotype has ten or more counts. This chain connects TRBV27 to TRBJ2-5; tentatively, D is TRBD2 (6 bases). Germline V gene lookup returns CDR1 MNHEY and CDR2 SMNVEV (reference sequence). CDR3 length: 14 residues. Trimming removed 3 bases from V and 1 base from J, with 9 bases in between. In DNA, the CDR3 is TGTGCCAGCAGTTTCGGGGGACGCCAAGAGACCCAGTACTTC. This codes for CASSFGGRQETQYF.

This clonotype was seen many times. This chain connects TRBV28 to TRBJ2-6, with TRBD1 identical over 8 bases. The CDR3 runs to 16 residues. Unmatched junction bases numbered 10, after V lost 8 bases and J lost 4 bases. CDR1 is MDHEN and CDR2 is SYDVKM in the germline V gene. This CDR3 reads CASGQGDISGANVLTF. The CDR3 DNA is TGTGCCAGCGGACAGGGAGATATCTCCGGGGCCAACGTCCTGACTTTC. The full variable domain, in which reference TRBV28 and TRBJ2-6 provide the parts outside the CDR3, is DVKVTQSSRYLVKRTGEKVFLECVQDMDHENMFWYRQDPGLGLRLIYFSYDVKMKEKGDIPEGYSVSREKKERFSLILESASTNQTSMYLCASGQGDISGANVLTFGAGSRLTVL.

In its sample, this clonotype was seen many times. The V and J genes are TRBV12-3 or TRBV12-4 and TRBJ2-1, with 8 bases matching TRBD1. CDR3 size: 15 residues. The trim removed 8 bases at V and 8 bases at J, leaving 14 bases unmatched. The CDR3 loop is CASGIGQGNGHEQFF. CDR3 DNA sequence: TGTGCCAGCGGGATTGGACAGGGAAATGGTCATGAGCAGTTCTTC.

This clonotype was counted ten times or more. V usage is TRBV25-1 and J usage is TRBJ2-7; D is possibly TRBD1 or TRBD2 (5 bases each). There are 15 residues in the CDR3. Per the germline V gene, CDR1 is MGHDK and CDR2 is SYGVNS. The chain's CDR3 is CARQGSVKGLYVQYV. For the CDR3, the DNA is TGTGCCCGCCAGGGTAGCGTAAAGGGCCTTTACGTGCAGTACGTC.

This clonotype was observed at least ten times. This chain links TRBV20-1 with TRBJ2-3, with TRBD1 matching over 11 bases. Germline trimming cut 2 bases from V and 8 bases from J; bases unmatched to any gene: 9. This CDR3 contains 15 residues. CDR1 is DFQATT, CDR2 SNEGSKA, per germline (reference sequence). CDR3 region: CSARTGTGGRGTQYF. The CDR3 DNA sequence: TGCAGTGCTAGAACCGGGACAGGGGGGCGCGGTACGCAGTATTTT.

The genes are TRBV20-1 and TRBJ2-1, with D uncertain. Germline V gene lookup returns CDR1 DFQATT and CDR2 SNEGSKA (reference sequence). With 5 bases removed from V and 7 bases from J, the gap between germline ends came to 12 bases. The CDR3 has 12 residues. The CDR3 DNA sequence: TGCAGTGCTTCTCCCCCCGGGAATGAGCAGTTCTTC. Residues: CSASPPGNEQFF.

This clonotype was counted only a few times. V usage is TRBV20-1 and J usage is TRBJ2-1; TRBD2 matches 8 bases. CDR3 size: 16 residues. The V gene end was trimmed by 5 bases and the J gene end by 2 bases; junction bases not matched to a gene: 11. Germline lookup yields CDR1 DFQATT and CDR2 SNEGSKA (reference sequence). CDR3 bases: TGCAGTGCTGCTCCGGGACTAGTGCCCCCCTACAATGAGCAGTTCTTC. It encodes CSAAPGLVPPYNEQFF.

This clonotype was recorded at least ten times. The V gene is TRBV5-1, the J gene TRBJ2-7; tentatively, D is TRBD1 (6 bases). V was pared by 2 bases and J by 6 bases, with 15 bases between. CDR1 SGHRS and CDR2 YFSETQ come from the germline V gene. This CDR3 contains 14 residues. This CDR3 reads CASSFVDSPSEQYF. In DNA form, the CDR3 reads TGCGCCAGCAGCTTCGTGGACAGTCCTTCCGAGCAGTACTTC.

The chain carries TRBV5-1 and TRBJ1-2, with 8 positions matching TRBD1. Germline values: CDR1 SGHRS, CDR2 YFSETQ. The J segment lost 10 bases and the V segment lost 0 bases, leaving 8 bases of the junction unmatched. The CDR3 covers 14 residues. For the CDR3, the DNA is TGCGCCAGCAGCTTGGTTCGCAGGGGGCTAGACTACACCTTC. Its protein is CASSLVRRGLDYTF.

This clonotype was seen many times. CDR3: CASSLGGTGANVLTF. The CDR3 DNA is TGTGCCAGCAGTTTAGGGGGTACGGGGGCCAACGTCCTGACTTTC. The chain has TRBV28 and TRBJ2-6, with D perhaps being TRBD1 or TRBD2 (5 bases each). Germline V gene lookup returns CDR1 MDHEN and CDR2 SYDVKM. The V gene lost 2 bases and the J gene lost 4 bases, with 9 bases spanning the gap. The CDR3 totals 15 residues. The full variable domain, rest sourced from reference TRBV28 and TRBJ2-6, is DVKVTQSSRYLVKRTGEKVFLECVQDMDHENMFWYRQDPGLGLRLIYFSYDVKMKEKGDIPEGYSVSREKKERFSLILESASTNQTSMYLCASSLGGTGANVLTFGAGSRLTVL.

This clonotype was observed a handful of times. The rearrangement links TRBV12-3 or TRBV12-4 to TRBJ1-2; D is unresolved. Trimming left V 5 bases short and J 1 base short, with 5 bases between. The CDR3 consists of 12 residues. This chain's CDR3 is CASSGNNYGYTF. In DNA form, the CDR3 reads TGTGCCAGCAGTGGCAATAACTATGGCTACACCTTC.